This paragraph covers one T cell receptor beta chain sequence. What it recognizes is unknown. This sample was taken from a study of graft-versus-host responses after intestinal transplantation. Notes on the study in general: Recipient marrow harbored GvH clones, some of which surfaced first in ileum or blood.

Germline V gene sequence: CDR1 MNHEY, CDR2 SMNVEV (reference sequence). Trimming stripped 2 bases from V and 3 bases from J, with 5 bases between. This CDR3 comprises 13 residues. The data were produced by immunoSEQ multiplex PCR, yet TCRdb's version contains in-frame clones alone and is incomplete. The sample shows over 75,000 clones, around nine tenths of them seen only once. The rearrangement links TRBV27 to TRBJ2-1; D is undetermined. This receptor was obtained from a human donor who was the organ donor for an intestinal transplant. Sequencing used unstimulated CD8+ T cells sorted from spleen or lymph node cells, obtained before transplant. CDR3 in amino acids: CASSLALYNEQFF. CDR3 DNA: TGTGCCAGCAGTTTAGCGCTCTACAATGAGCAGTTCTTC.